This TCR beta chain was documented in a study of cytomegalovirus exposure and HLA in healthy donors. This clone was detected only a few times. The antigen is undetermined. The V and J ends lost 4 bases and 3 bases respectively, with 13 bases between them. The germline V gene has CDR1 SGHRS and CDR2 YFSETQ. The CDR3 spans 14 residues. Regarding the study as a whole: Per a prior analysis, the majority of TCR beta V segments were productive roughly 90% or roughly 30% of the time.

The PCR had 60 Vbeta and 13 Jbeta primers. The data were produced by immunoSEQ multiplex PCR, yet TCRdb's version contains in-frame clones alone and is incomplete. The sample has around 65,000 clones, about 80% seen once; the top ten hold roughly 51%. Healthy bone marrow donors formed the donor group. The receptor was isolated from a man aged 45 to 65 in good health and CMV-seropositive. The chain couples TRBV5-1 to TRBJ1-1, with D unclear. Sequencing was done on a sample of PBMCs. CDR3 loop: CASSTSMRDTEAFF. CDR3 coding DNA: TGCGCCAGCAGCACCTCCATGAGGGACACTGAAGCTTTCTTT.